This is a list of T cell receptor beta chains from one sample in a study of low-dose radiotherapy and immunotherapy resistance in tumors. TCRdb processed the reads anew with MiXCR; each CDR3 protein has one entry. The profile shows tens of thousands of distinct CDR3 sequences, around 20% of them singletons. Here the sequenced sample was PBMCs, taken after low-dose radiotherapy plus immunotherapy. The receptors shown here come from a female donor with ovarian cancer. The CDR3 runs from the conserved cysteine through the conserved F or W. The D gene is left open where the match is weak. Only part of the rows carry a size: once, few, many, or a class if the clone is expanded.

J gene | V gene | D gene | clone size | CDR3 protein | CDR3 DNA
TRBJ2-7 | TRBV28 | NA | medium-sized | CASSTGSYEQYF | TGTGCCAGCAGCACAGGGTCCTACGAGCAGTACTTC
TRBJ2-1 | TRBV7-9 | NA | many | CASSSERVRGNEQFF | TGTGCCAGCAGCTCGGAACGGGTCCGAGGGAATGAGCAGTTCTTC
TRBJ1-5 | TRBV2 | NA | NA | CASSEFWKSSNQPQHF | TGTGCCAGCAGTGAATTTTGGAAAAGTAGCAATCAGCCCCAGCATTTT
TRBJ2-1 | TRBV10-3 | NA | NA | CAITPRGAPTYNEQFF | TGTGCCATCACCCCCCGCGGAGCCCCTACCTACAATGAGCAGTTCTTC
TRBJ2-1 | TRBV6-6 | NA | many | CASSTPLARGGNEQFF | TGTGCCAGCTCCACCCCTCTAGCGAGAGGGGGGAATGAGCAGTTCTTC
TRBJ2-2 | TRBV12-3/TRBV12-4 | NA | few | CASSLLEGGELFF | TGTGCCAGCAGTTTACTAGAGGGGGGGGAGCTGTTTTTT
TRBJ1-2 | TRBV20-1 | NA | many | CSARTPRGVDYGYTF | TGCAGTGCCCGAACGCCAAGGGGGGTCGACTATGGCTACACCTTC
TRBJ2-1 | TRBV24-1 | NA | many | CATSDTGRIPEQFF | TGTGCCACCAGTGATACAGGGAGGATTCCAGAGCAGTTCTTC
TRBJ2-3 | TRBV24-1 | TRBD2 | many | CATSDRTSGTTDTQYF | TGTGCCACCAGTGATCGGACTAGCGGTACCACAGATACGCAGTATTTT
TRBJ2-5 | TRBV29-1 | NA | many | CSVTVGETQYF | TGCAGCGTTACGGTCGGGGAGACCCAGTACTTC
TRBJ2-2 | TRBV29-1 | NA | few | CSVERGGSGELFFF | NA
TRBJ1-5 | TRBV5-1 | NA | many | CASRKTQGMGKPQHF | TGCGCCAGCAGAAAGACCCAGGGTATGGGAAAGCCCCAGCATTTT
TRBJ2-7 | TRBV4-2 | NA | many | CASSHGGDYEQYF | TGTGCCAGCAGCCATGGTGGAGACTACGAGCAGTACTTC
TRBJ2-2 | TRBV15 | TRBD1 | many | CATSRDFRGRTGELFF | TGTGCCACCAGCAGAGATTTCAGGGGGCGAACCGGGGAGCTGTTTTTT
TRBJ2-1 | TRBV6-2/TRBV6-3 | TRBD2 | NA | CASSYYGGVYNEQFF | TGTGCCAGCAGTTACTACGGGGGGGTGTACAATGAGCAGTTCTTC
TRBJ2-3 | TRBV11-3 | TRBD2 | many | CASSLILAADTQYF | TGTGCCAGCAGCTTAATCCTAGCGGCAGATACGCAGTATTTT
TRBJ2-5 | TRBV20-1 | NA | NA | CSAPAGHIETQYF | TGCAGTGCCCCGGCAGGACACATAGAGACCCAGTACTTC
TRBJ2-5 | TRBV25-1 | NA | many | CASSEPKGETQYF | TGTGCCAGCAGTGAACCGAAGGGAGAGACCCAGTACTTC
TRBJ2-7 | TRBV3-1 | NA | many | CASSQGRDFNSYEQYF | TGTGCCAGCAGCCAAGGGAGGGACTTTAACTCCTACGAGCAGTACTTC
TRBJ1-2 | TRBV5-1 | NA | few | CASSLGPGQANYGYTF | TGCGCCAGCAGCTTGGGTCCCGGGCAGGCCAACTATGGCTACACCTTC
TRBJ2-1 | TRBV6-2/TRBV6-3 | NA | many | CASRPLEGARVTNEQFF | TGTGCCAGCAGGCCCCTTGAAGGGGCGCGGGTAACCAATGAGCAGTTCTTC
TRBJ2-1 | TRBV9 | TRBD1 | many | CASSVRQGADNEQFF | TGTGCCAGCAGCGTCCGACAGGGGGCCGACAATGAGCAGTTCTTC
TRBJ2-2 | TRBV5-1 | NA | many | CASSLGASGAANTGELFF | TGCGCCAGCAGCTTAGGAGCCTCGGGGGCCGCGAACACCGGGGAGCTGTTTTTT
TRBJ2-3 | TRBV19 | TRBD2 | many | CASRLAGTTDTQYF | TGTGCCAGTAGGCTAGCGGGGACCACAGATACGCAGTATTTT
TRBJ1-1 | TRBV18 | NA | many | CASSTPFQGTEAFF | TGTGCCAGCTCAACTCCGTTTCAGGGCACTGAAGCTTTCTTT
TRBJ1-4 | TRBV6-5 | TRBD1 | many | CASRSPGQGSEKLFF | TGTGCCAGCAGATCCCCAGGACAGGGAAGTGAAAAACTGTTTTTT
TRBJ2-7 | TRBV6-1 | TRBD2 | many | CASSPREGPSYEQYF | TGTGCCAGCAGCCCCCGGGAGGGCCCATCCTACGAGCAGTACTTC
TRBJ2-4 | TRBV20-1 | TRBD2 | many | CSARDDTAGGRLGKNIQYF | TGCAGTGCTAGAGATGACACAGCGGGAGGGCGGTTAGGCAAAAACATTCAGTACTTC
TRBJ1-5 | TRBV4-1 | NA | many | CASSQDPLAPQHF | TGCGCCAGCAGCCAAGATCCCCTCGCCCCCCAGCATTTT